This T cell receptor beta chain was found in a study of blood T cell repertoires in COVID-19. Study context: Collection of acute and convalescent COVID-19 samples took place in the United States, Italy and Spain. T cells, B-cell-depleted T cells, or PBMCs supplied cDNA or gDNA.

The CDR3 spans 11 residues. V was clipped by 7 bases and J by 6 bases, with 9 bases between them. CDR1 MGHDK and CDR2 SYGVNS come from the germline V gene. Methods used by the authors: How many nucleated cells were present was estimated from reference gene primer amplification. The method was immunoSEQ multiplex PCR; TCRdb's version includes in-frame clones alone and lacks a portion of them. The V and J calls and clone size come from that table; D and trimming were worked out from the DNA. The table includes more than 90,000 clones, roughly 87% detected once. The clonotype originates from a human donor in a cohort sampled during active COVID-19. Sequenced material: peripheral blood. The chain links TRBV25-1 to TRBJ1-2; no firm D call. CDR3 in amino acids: CASNSIHGYTF. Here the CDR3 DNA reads TGTGCCAGCAACAGTATACATGGCTACACCTTC.